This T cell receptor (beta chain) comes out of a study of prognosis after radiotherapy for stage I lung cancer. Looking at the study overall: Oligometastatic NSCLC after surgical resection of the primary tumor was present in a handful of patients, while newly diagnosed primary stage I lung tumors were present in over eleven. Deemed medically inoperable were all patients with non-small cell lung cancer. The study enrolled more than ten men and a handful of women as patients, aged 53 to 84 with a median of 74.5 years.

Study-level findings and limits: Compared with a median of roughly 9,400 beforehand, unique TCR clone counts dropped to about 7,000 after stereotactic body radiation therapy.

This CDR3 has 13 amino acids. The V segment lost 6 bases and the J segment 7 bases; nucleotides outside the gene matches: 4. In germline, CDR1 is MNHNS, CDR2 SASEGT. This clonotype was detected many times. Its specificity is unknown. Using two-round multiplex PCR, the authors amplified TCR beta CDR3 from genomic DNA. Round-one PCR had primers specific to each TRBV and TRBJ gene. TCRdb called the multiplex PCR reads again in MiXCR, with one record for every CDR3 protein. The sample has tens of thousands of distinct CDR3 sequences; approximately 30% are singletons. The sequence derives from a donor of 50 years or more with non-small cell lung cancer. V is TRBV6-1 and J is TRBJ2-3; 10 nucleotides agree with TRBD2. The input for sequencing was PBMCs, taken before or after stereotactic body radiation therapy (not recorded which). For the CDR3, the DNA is TGTGCCAGCAGCAAGACTAGCGGGTATACGCAGTATTTT. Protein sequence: CASSKTSGYTQYF.